The T cell receptor (beta chain) described here comes from a study of spatial heterogeneity in lung cancer. Study-wide background: Detected beta-chain sequences consistently exceeded alpha-chain sequences.

Documented time point: sample taken at primary tumor resection. From tumor, nontumor lung or frozen PBMC, whole RNA was taken unsorted for sequencing. Samples were obtained from around 73 donors, all untreated early-stage non-small cell lung cancer patients. V dropped 10 bases and J dropped 0 bases, with 10 bases sitting between them. Looked up from germline, CDR1 is MDHEN and CDR2 is SYDVKM. The CDR3 loop spans 13 amino acids. A unique molecular identifier was carried by every single TCR cDNA molecule. TCRdb recomputed calls from the 5' RACE reads with MiXCR, one row per CDR3 protein. The sample yields about 48,000 distinct CDR3 sequences, less than 5.5% seen once.

This TCR derives from a male donor with early-stage non-small cell lung cancer. The chain couples TRBV28 to TRBJ1-3; D remains unclear. Sequencing was performed on PBMCs, taken at surgery. The CDR3 DNA reads TGTGCCACCACATCTTACTCTGGAAACACCATATATTTT. It specifies CATTSYSGNTIYF.